This T cell receptor beta chain originates from a study of identifying expanded T cells in peripheral blood. During the collection period, no donor immune events like infections were recorded. V gave up 2 bases and J gave up 5 bases; unmatched junction bases: 11. From germline, CDR1 is SGHRS and CDR2 YFSETQ. This CDR3 region has 17 residues. The repertoire was sequenced with immunoSEQ multiplex PCR; TCRdb's copy has only in-frame clones and lacks some. The sample contains under 150,000 clones, 65% to 90% of which appear only once. The TCR comes from a person aged 18-70 years in good health. Specimen: blood. V and J are TRBV5-1 and TRBJ2-1; 9 nucleotides line up with TRBD2. The CDR3 here is CASSFGSGRSLHNEQFF. CDR3 DNA: TGCGCCAGCAGCTTCGGTAGCGGGAGATCCCTCCACAATGAGCAGTTCTTC.